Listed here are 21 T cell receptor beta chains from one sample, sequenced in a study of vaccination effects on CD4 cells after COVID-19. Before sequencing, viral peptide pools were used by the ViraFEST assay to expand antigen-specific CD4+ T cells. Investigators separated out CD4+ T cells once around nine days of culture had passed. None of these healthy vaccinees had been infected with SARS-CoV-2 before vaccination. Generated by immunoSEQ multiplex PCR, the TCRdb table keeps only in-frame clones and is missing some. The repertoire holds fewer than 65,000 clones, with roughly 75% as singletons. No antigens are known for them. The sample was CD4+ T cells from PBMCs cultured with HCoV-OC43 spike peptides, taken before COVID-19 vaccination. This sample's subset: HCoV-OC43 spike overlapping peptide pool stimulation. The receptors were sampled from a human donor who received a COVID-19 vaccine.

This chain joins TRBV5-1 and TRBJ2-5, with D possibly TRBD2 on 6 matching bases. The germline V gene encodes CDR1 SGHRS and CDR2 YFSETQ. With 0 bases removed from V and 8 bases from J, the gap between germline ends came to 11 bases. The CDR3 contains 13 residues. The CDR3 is CASSLVPGDTQYF. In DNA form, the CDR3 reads TGCGCCAGCAGCTTGGTCCCGGGGGATACCCAGTACTTC.

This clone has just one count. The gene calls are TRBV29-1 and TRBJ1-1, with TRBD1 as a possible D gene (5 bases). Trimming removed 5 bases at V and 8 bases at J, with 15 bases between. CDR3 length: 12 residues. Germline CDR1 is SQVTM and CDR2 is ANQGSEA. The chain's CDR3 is CSVLGEPREAFF. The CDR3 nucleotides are TGCAGCGTTCTAGGGGAGCCAAGGGAAGCTTTCTTT.

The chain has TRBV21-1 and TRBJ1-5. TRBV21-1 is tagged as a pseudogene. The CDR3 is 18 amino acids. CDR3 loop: CASTPSSGGGEANQPQHF. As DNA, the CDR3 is TGTGCCAGCACCCCGTCTTCAGGAGGGGGGGAGGCCAATCAGCCCCAGCATTTT.

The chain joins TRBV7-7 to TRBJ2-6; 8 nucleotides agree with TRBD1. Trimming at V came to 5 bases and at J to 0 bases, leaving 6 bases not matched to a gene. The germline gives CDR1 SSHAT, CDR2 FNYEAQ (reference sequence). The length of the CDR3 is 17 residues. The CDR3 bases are TGTGCCAGCAGCCCAGGGGGCGACATCTCTGGGGCCAACGTCCTGACTTTC. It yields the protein CASSPGGDISGANVLTF. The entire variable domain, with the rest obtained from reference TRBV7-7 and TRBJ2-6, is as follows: GAGVSQSPRYKVTKRGQDVTLRCDPISSHATLYWYQQALGQGPEFLTYFNYEAQPDKSGLPSDRFSAERPEGSISTLTIQRTEQRDSAMYRCASSPGGDISGANVLTFGAGSRLTVL.

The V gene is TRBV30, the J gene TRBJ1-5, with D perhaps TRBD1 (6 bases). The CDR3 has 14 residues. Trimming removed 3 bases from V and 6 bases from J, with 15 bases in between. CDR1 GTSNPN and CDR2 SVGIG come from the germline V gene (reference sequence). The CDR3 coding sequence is TGTGCCTGGAGGTCGGGGGGCGCGGGTCAGCCCCAGCATTTT. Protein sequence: CAWRSGGAGQPQHF.

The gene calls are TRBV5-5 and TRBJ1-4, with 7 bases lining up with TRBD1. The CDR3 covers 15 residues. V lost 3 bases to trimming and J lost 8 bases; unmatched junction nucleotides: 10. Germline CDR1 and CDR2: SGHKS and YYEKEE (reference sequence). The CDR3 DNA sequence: TGTGCCAGCAGCTCATCGGCCGGGACAGTCGAAAAACTGTTTTTT. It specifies CASSSSAGTVEKLFF.

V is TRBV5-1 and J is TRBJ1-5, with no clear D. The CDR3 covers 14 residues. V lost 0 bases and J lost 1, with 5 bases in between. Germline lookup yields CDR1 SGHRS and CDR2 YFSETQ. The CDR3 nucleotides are TGCGCCAGCAGCTTGGGCTTAAGCAATCAGCCCCAGCATTTT. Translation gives CASSLGLSNQPQHF.

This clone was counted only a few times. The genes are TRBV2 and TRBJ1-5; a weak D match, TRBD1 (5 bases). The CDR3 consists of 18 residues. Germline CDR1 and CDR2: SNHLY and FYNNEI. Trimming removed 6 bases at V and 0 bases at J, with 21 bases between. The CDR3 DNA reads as TGTGCCAGCAGCGTAACCTTAGGACACATCTATAGCAATCAGCCCCAGCATTTT. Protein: CASSVTLGHIYSNQPQHF.

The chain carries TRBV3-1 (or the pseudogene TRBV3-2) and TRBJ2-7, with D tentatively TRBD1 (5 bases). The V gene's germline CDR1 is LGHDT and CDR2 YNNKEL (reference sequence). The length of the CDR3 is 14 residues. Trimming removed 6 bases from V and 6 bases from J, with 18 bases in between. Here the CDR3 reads CASSPHLDSAEQYV. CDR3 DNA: TGTGCCAGCAGTCCCCACCTAGACAGTGCCGAGCAGTACGTC.

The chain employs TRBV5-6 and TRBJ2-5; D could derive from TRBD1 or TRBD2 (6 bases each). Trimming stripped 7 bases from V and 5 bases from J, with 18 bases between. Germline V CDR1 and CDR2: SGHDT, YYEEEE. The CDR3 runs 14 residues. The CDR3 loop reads CASGRRGVRETQYF. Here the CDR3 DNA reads TGTGCCAGCGGCCGGAGGGGGGTCCGGGAGACCCAGTACTTC.

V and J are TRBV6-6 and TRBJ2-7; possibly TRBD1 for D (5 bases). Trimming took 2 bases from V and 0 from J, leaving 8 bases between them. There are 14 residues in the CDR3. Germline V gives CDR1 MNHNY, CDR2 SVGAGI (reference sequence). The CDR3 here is CASSYQGSSYEQYV. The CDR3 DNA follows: TGTGCCAGCAGTTACCAGGGCAGCTCCTACGAGCAGTACGTC.

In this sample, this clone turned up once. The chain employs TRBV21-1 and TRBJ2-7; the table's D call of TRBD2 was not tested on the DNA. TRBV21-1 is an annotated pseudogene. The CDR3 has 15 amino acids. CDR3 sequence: CASSKEDGGPYEQYV. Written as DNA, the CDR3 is TGTGCCAGCAGCAAAGAAGACGGGGGGCCTTACGAGCAGTACGTC.

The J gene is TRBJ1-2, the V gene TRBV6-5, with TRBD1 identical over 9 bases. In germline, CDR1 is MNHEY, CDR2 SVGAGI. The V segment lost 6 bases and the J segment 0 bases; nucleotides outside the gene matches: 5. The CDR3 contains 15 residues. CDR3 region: CASSLGQGTNYGYTF. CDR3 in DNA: TGTGCCAGCAGCCTGGGACAGGGCACTAACTATGGCTACACCTTC.

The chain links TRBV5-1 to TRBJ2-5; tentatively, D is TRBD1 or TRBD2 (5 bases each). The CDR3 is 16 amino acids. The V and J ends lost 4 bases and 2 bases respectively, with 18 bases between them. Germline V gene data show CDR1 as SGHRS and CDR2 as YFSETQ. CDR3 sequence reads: CASSRGPTEPQETQYF. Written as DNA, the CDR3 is TGCGCCAGCAGCCGGGGACCCACGGAGCCTCAAGAGACCCAGTACTTC.

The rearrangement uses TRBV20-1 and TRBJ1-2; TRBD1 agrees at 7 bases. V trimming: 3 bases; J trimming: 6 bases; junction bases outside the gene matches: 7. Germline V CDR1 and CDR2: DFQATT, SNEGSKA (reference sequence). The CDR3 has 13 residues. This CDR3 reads CSASLTGRDGYTF. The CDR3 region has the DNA TGCAGTGCTAGTCTGACAGGGAGAGATGGCTACACCTTC.

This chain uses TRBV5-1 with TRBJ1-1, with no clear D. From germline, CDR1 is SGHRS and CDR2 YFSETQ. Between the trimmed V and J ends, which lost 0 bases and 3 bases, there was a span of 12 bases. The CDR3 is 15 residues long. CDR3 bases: TGCGCCAGCAGCTTGGTGTCAGAGGGCTACACTGAAGCTTTCTTT. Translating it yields CASSLVSEGYTEAFF.

As DNA, the CDR3 is TGTGCCAGCAGTTACTGGGCAGCGAACACTGAAGCTTTCTTT. Translated, it gives CASSYWAANTEAFF. This chain links TRBV6-2 or TRBV6-3 with TRBJ1-1; no definite D call. The ends were cut back, 1 base at V and 1 base at J, with 7 bases in the middle. Germline V gene sequence: CDR1 MNHEY, CDR2 SVGEGT. The CDR3 spans 14 residues.

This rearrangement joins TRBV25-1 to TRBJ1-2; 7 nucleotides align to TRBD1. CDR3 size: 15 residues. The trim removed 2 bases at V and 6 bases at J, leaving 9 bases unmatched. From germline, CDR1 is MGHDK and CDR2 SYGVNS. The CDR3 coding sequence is TGTGCCAGCAGTGAACCGTTGACAGGGAACGATGGCTACACCTTC. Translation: CASSEPLTGNDGYTF.

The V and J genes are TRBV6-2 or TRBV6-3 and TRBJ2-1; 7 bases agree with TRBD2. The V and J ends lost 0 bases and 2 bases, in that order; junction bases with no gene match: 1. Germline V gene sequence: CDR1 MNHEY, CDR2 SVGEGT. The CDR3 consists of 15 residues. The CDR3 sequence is CASSYSGGAYNEQFF. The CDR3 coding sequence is TGTGCCAGCAGTTACTCGGGGGGGGCCTACAATGAGCAGTTCTTC.

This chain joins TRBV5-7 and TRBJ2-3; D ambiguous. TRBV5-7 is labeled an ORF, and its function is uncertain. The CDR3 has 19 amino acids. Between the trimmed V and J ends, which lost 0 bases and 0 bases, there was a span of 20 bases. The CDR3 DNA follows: TGTGCCAGCAGCTTGGTAGGCCAGAAATTAAATACTAGCACAGATACGCAGTATTTT. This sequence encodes CASSLVGQKLNTSTDTQYF.

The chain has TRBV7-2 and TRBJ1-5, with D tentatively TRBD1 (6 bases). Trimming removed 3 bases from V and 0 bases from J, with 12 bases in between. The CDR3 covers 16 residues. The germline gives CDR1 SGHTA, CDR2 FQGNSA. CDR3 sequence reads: CASSFNGQISNQPQHF. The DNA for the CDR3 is TGTGCCAGCAGCTTTAATGGACAGATTAGCAATCAGCCCCAGCATTTT. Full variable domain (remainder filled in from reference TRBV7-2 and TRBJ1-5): GAGVSQSPSNKVTEKGKDVELRCDPISGHTALYWYRQSLGQGLEFLIYFQGNSAPDKSGLPSDRFSAERTGGSVSTLTIQRTQQEDSAVYLCASSFNGQISNQPQHFGDGTRLSIL.